Each of the 13 T cell receptor beta chains below was sequenced from the same sample in a study of Graves' ophthalmopathy and Graves' hyperthyroidism. Amplified TCR beta CDR3 regions were obtained using RNA transcripts as template. Second-round multiplex PCR came after a first-round RT-PCR that employed HTBI primers. TCRdb passed the multiplex PCR reads through MiXCR, listing each CDR3 protein once. The sample consists of almost 750,000 distinct CDR3 sequences, approximately 40% of them appearing once. Sequenced input: peripheral blood. The receptors stem from an adult man with Graves' ophthalmopathy.

J is TRBJ2-2 and V is TRBV25-1, with 12 bases aligning to TRBD2. CDR3 length: 17 residues. In germline, CDR1 is MGHDK, CDR2 SYGVNS. The V segment lost 5 bases and the J segment 4 bases; nucleotides outside the gene matches: 8. The CDR3 DNA is TGTGCCAGCAGTTCCACTCTAGCGGGGGGGCCCACCGGGGAGCTGTTTTTT. Protein product: CASSSTLAGGPTGELFF.

There are many counts of this clonotype. The chain couples TRBV9 to TRBJ1-2; 10 nucleotides align to TRBD1. The germline CDR1 and CDR2 sequences are SGDLS and YYNGEE. The CDR3 contains 15 residues. V shed 0 bases and J 5 bases; nucleotides not matched to a gene: 4. CDR3 sequence reads: CASSVGGTGAYGYTF. The CDR3, as DNA: TGTGCCAGCAGCGTAGGAGGGACAGGGGCATATGGCTACACCTTC.

This rearrangement joins TRBV24-1 to TRBJ1-5; possibly TRBD1 for D (6 bases). CDR3 length: 15 residues. CDR1 is KGHDR, CDR2 SFDVKD, per germline. The V gene lost 4 bases and the J gene lost 6 bases, with 15 bases spanning the gap. The CDR3 coding sequence is TGTGCCACCAGTGACCCAGGGACACCGACTCAGCCCCAGCATTTT. Residues: CATSDPGTPTQPQHF.

This clonotype showed up just a few times. This chain uses TRBV4-3 with TRBJ1-6, with D hard to call. Trimming took off 2 bases at V and 8 bases at J, with 10 bases between the two ends. The CDR3 covers 14 residues. Germline loops: CDR1 LGHNA, CDR2 YSLEER. CDR3 sequence reads: CASSQNNRDSPLHF. The CDR3 coding sequence is TGCGCCAGCAGCCAAAACAATCGGGATTCACCCCTCCACTTT.

The CDR3 DNA is TGTGCCAGCAGTTCCCCGACAGGCCCTAGCTATGGCTACACCTTC. It yields the protein CASSSPTGPSYGYTF. V and J are TRBV2 and TRBJ1-2; possibly TRBD1 for D (6 bases). This CDR3 region has 15 residues. The ends were cut back, 5 bases at V and 4 bases at J, with 17 bases in the middle. Looked up from germline, CDR1 is SNHLY and CDR2 is FYNNEI.

The gene calls are TRBV7-4 and TRBJ2-7; 8 bases line up with TRBD1. Germline lookup yields CDR1 SGHVT and CDR2 SQSDAQ. The trim removed 5 bases at V and 1 base at J, leaving 10 bases unmatched. This CDR3 has 16 residues. DNA for the CDR3: TGTGCCAGCAGCCATACACCGGGACAGGAGTCCTACGAGCAGTACTTC. Translation: CASSHTPGQESYEQYF.

As regards this clonotype: This may be a read error: a much more frequent sequence differs by one nucleotide. The rearrangement links TRBV7-2 to TRBJ2-7; 8 bases map to TRBD2. Germline-derived CDR1 and CDR2 are SGHTA and FQGNSA. The CDR3 has 12 residues. With 5 bases clipped from V and 5 bases from J, the junction kept 2 bases outside the gene matches. The CDR3 protein is CTSSPGGDEQYF. In nucleotides, the CDR3 is TGTACCAGCAGCCCCGGGGGGGACGAGCAGTACTTC.

The chain links TRBV11-2 to TRBJ2-7; TRBD2 is a possible D gene (6 bases). The V end was cut by 0 bases, the J end by 6 bases, with 12 bases between. This CDR3 is built from 14 residues. Germline lookup yields CDR1 SGHAT and CDR2 FQNNGV. CDR3 sequence reads: CASSLDGQEGEQYF. The CDR3 DNA is TGTGCCAGCAGCTTAGATGGGCAGGAGGGCGAGCAGTACTTC.

The V gene is TRBV7-3, the J gene TRBJ2-2; maybe TRBD1 (6 bases). V was clipped by 7 bases and J by 6 bases, with 9 bases between them. CDR1 and CDR2 from the germline V gene are SGHTA and FQGTGA. The CDR3 length is 12 residues. DNA for the CDR3: TGTGCCAGCAACGAGGGGGCCGGGGAGCTGTTTTTT. Translating it yields CASNEGAGELFF.

This clonotype has just a few counts. This chain connects TRBV10-3 to TRBJ1-5; 10 bases align to TRBD1. The CDR3 is 15 amino acids. Per the germline V gene, CDR1 is ENHRY and CDR2 is SYGVKD. J was trimmed by 5 bases and V by 6 bases; bases with no gene match: 7. CDR3 sequence: CAISDTGTGDQPQHF. In nucleotides, the CDR3 is TGTGCCATCAGCGACACCGGGACAGGGGATCAGCCCCAGCATTTT.

This clonotype came up many times. The rearrangement links TRBV2 to TRBJ2-5; D might be TRBD1 (6 bases). Trimming removed 7 bases at V and 2 bases at J, with 17 bases between. Germline CDR1 and CDR2: SNHLY and FYNNEI. CDR3 size: 15 residues. The DNA for the CDR3 is TGTGCCAGCACTCCCTTGGGACATCCGCAAGAGACCCAGTACTTC. It yields the protein CASTPLGHPQETQYF. Full variable domain (remainder filled in from reference TRBV2 and TRBJ2-5): EPEVTQTPSHQVTQMGQEVILRCVPISNHLYFYWYRQILGQKVEFLVSFYNNEISEKSEIFDDQFSVERPDGSNFTLKIRSTKLEDSAMYFCASTPLGHPQETQYFGPGTRLLVL.

This clonotype was counted at least ten times. The chain employs TRBV15 and TRBJ2-5; no reliable D call. CDR3 length equals 14 residues. Trimming stripped 1 base from V and 1 base from J, with 7 bases between. The germline V gene encodes CDR1 LNHNV and CDR2 YYDKDF (reference sequence). The CDR3 bases are TGTGCCACCAGCAGAGCAGATTTCCAAGAGACCCAGTACTTC. Translated: CATSRADFQETQYF.

The J gene is TRBJ1-3, the V gene TRBV9; 7 bases are a match to TRBD1. CDR1 and CDR2 (germline): SGDLS, YYNGEE. The trim removed 4 bases at V and 0 bases at J, leaving 7 bases unmatched. This CDR3 comprises 16 residues. The CDR3 reads CASSRQTGPSGNTIYF. The DNA for the CDR3 is TGTGCCAGCAGCCGGCAGACAGGGCCCTCTGGAAACACCATATATTTT. Full variable domain (outside the CDR3, taken from reference TRBV9 and TRBJ1-3): DSGVTQTPKHLITATGQRVTLRCSPRSGDLSVYWYQQSLDQGLQFLIQYYNGEERAKGNILERFSAQQFPDLHSELNLSSLELGDSALYFCASSRQTGPSGNTIYFGEGSWLTVV.